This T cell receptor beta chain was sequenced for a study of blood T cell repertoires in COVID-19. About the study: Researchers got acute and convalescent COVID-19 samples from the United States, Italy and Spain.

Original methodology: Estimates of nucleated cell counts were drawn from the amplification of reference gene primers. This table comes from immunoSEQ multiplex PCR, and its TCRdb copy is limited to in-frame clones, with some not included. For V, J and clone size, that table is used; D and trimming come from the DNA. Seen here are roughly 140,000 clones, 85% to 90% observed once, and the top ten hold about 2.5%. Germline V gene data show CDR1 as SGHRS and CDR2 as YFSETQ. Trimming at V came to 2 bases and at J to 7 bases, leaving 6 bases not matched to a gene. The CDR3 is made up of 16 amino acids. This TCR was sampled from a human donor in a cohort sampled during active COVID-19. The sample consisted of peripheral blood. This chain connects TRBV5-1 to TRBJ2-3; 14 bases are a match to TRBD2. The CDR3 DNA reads TGCGCCAGCAGCTTAGAGGGACTAGCGGGGGTAAATACGCAGTATTTT. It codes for CASSLEGLAGVNTQYF.